These T cell receptor beta chains were read from a single sample in a study of human T cells and chemical hapten exposure. TCRdb fed the RACE reads into MiXCR, producing one record per CDR3 protein. The sample yields 99,000 or so distinct CDR3 sequences, 30% to 35% seen once. This material consisted of whole blood, taken in connection with sensitization to the hapten diphenylcyclopropenone (DPC). Receptors originate from a middle-aged man with alopecia areata. Some clones in this sample may be carry-over from other donors' samples. The conserved cysteine and the conserved F or W are not part of the CDR3 here. The order of the fields is clone size, CDR3 length, V gene, CDR3 protein. Clone size is stated in some rows and not others, as once, few, many or a class when expanded.

few 13 TRBV6-5 ASSGLAQSEDTQY
few 13 TRBV20-1 SARGGGSWGDTQY
once 10 TRBV6-2/TRBV6-3 ASSPGTTGEF
. 12 TRBV6-4 ASSPEQGGGGYT
. 8 TRBV20-1 SASNQPQH
few 20 TRBV6-5 ASSSHPVTSGRVSKAKNIQY
. 13 TRBV7-3 ASSLSGSTNNEQF
. 15 TRBV11-2 ASSTTGGLAGGNEQF
few 12 TRBV10-3 AITGVQVGDTQY
many 12 TRBV2 ASSENKRYNEQF
. 13 TRBV2 ASSEGTISTDTQY
few 13 TRBV20-1 SAPVLAGGVYEQY